Listed below are T cell receptor beta chains from one sample, sequenced in a study of graft-versus-host responses after intestinal transplantation. Profiling relied on immunoSEQ multiplex PCR, and the TCRdb table lists in-frame clones only, not all of them. The sample carries over 35,000 clones, around 90% recorded once. This specimen consisted of PBMCs, obtained about 310 days after intestinal transplant. The receptor source for this set is a human patient who received an intestinal transplant, so some T cells may come from the graft donor. Each CDR3 is given with its conserved first and last residue. Each record gives: V gene, D gene, J gene, CDR3 protein. D genes are given only for firm matches.

v_gene: TRBV6-5
d_gene: TRBD1
j_gene: TRBJ1-1
CDR3aa: CASSPGTDTEAFF

v_gene: TRBV28
d_gene: NA
j_gene: TRBJ2-7
CDR3aa: CASSLPLGWQNEQYF

v_gene: TRBV6-1
d_gene: NA
j_gene: TRBJ1-1
CDR3aa: CASKYRDTEAFF

v_gene: TRBV11-2
d_gene: TRBD1
j_gene: TRBJ2-1
CDR3aa: CASSGQGATEQFF

v_gene: TRBV15
d_gene: TRBD2
j_gene: TRBJ2-5
CDR3aa: CATSRDLPSGDGETQYF

v_gene: TRBV13
d_gene: NA
j_gene: TRBJ1-3
CDR3aa: CASSLGGPSSGNTIYF

v_gene: TRBV2
d_gene: NA
j_gene: TRBJ2-3
CDR3aa: CASSEGGDTQYF

v_gene: TRBV4-1
d_gene: TRBD2
j_gene: TRBJ2-7
CDR3aa: CASSQSNLGTSGPYEQYF

v_gene: TRBV10-3
d_gene: NA
j_gene: TRBJ2-1
CDR3aa: CATQAGMSSYNEQFF

v_gene: TRBV27
d_gene: NA
j_gene: TRBJ1-2
CDR3aa: CASSLGVGGNGYTF

v_gene: TRBV9
d_gene: NA
j_gene: TRBJ2-2
CDR3aa: CASSVISGNTGELFF

v_gene: TRBV4-1
d_gene: NA
j_gene: TRBJ1-1
CDR3aa: CASSQEFWGGPPSNTEAFF

v_gene: TRBV4-2
d_gene: NA
j_gene: TRBJ2-4
CDR3aa: CASSQDVTGLIAKNIQYF

v_gene: TRBV6-1
d_gene: NA
j_gene: TRBJ1-2
CDR3aa: CASSEANYGYTF

v_gene: TRBV6-5
d_gene: TRBD2
j_gene: TRBJ2-1
CDR3aa: CASSYSGTSVYNEQFF

v_gene: TRBV5-1
d_gene: NA
j_gene: TRBJ2-1
CDR3aa: CASAINDNEQFF

v_gene: TRBV6-6
d_gene: NA
j_gene: TRBJ2-5
CDR3aa: CASSYSITRLETQYF

v_gene: TRBV2
d_gene: NA
j_gene: TRBJ2-7
CDR3aa: CASSEVARGDYEQYF

v_gene: TRBV6-5
d_gene: NA
j_gene: TRBJ1-5
CDR3aa: CASRDKRGRQPQHF

v_gene: TRBV10-1
d_gene: NA
j_gene: TRBJ2-7
CDR3aa: CASSDRLGVTPYEQYF

v_gene: TRBV2
d_gene: TRBD2
j_gene: TRBJ2-2
CDR3aa: CASSEGGSGGRELFF

v_gene: TRBV5-4
d_gene: NA
j_gene: TRBJ2-2
CDR3aa: CASSQQGINTGELFF

v_gene: TRBV9
d_gene: TRBD2
j_gene: TRBJ2-1
CDR3aa: CASSKLAGGYNEQFF

v_gene: TRBV29-1
d_gene: TRBD2
j_gene: TRBJ2-5
CDR3aa: CSVISGGETQYF

v_gene: TRBV7-3
d_gene: NA
j_gene: TRBJ2-5
CDR3aa: CASSPDPQETQYF

v_gene: TRBV7-8
d_gene: TRBD2
j_gene: TRBJ2-5
CDR3aa: CASSYITYRVEGSGRETQYF

v_gene: TRBV6-6
d_gene: NA
j_gene: TRBJ2-3
CDR3aa: CASFRGASTDTQYF

v_gene: TRBV29-1
d_gene: NA
j_gene: TRBJ1-3
CDR3aa: CSASSGNTIYF

v_gene: TRBV10-3
d_gene: TRBD1
j_gene: TRBJ2-5
CDR3aa: CAISAQGAQETQYF

v_gene: TRBV5-1
d_gene: NA
j_gene: TRBJ1-2
CDR3aa: CASSLLTGAYGYTF

v_gene: TRBV4-2
d_gene: NA
j_gene: TRBJ2-3
CDR3aa: CASSQDMGGGADTQYF

v_gene: TRBV25-1
d_gene: TRBD2
j_gene: TRBJ2-2
CDR3aa: CASSEWGGGLGNTGELFF

v_gene: TRBV2
d_gene: NA
j_gene: TRBJ1-1
CDR3aa: CASMGSRSNTEAFF

v_gene: TRBV6-5
d_gene: TRBD1
j_gene: TRBJ2-1
CDR3aa: CASSLTGNEQFF

v_gene: TRBV5-1
d_gene: TRBD2
j_gene: TRBJ2-5
CDR3aa: CASSSPGLAKPQETQYF

v_gene: TRBV13
d_gene: NA
j_gene: TRBJ2-5
CDR3aa: CASSLKETQYF

v_gene: TRBV28
d_gene: NA
j_gene: TRBJ1-1
CDR3aa: CASSSRQALVIF

v_gene: TRBV28
d_gene: NA
j_gene: TRBJ1-5
CDR3aa: CASVHVSNQPQHF

v_gene: TRBV29-1
d_gene: TRBD1
j_gene: TRBJ2-7
CDR3aa: CSASDRTYEQYF

v_gene: TRBV11-2
d_gene: NA
j_gene: TRBJ1-5
CDR3aa: CASSQNTYQPQHF